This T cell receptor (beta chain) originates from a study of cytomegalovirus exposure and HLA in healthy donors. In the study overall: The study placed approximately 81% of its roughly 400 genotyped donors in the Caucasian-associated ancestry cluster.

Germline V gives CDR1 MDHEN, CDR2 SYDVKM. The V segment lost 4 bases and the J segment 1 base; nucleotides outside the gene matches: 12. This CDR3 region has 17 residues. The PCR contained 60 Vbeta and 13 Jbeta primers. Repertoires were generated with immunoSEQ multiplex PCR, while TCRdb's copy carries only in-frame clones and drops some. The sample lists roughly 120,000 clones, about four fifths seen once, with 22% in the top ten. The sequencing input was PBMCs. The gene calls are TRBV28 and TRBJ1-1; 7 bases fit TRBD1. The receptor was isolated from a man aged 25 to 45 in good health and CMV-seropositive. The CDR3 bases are TGTGCCAGCAGTTCGACAGGGTTCAGGATAAGGAACACTGAAGCTTTCTTT. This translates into CASSSTGFRIRNTEAFF.